This record looks at one T cell receptor beta chain sequence and its context. Methods used by the authors: Nucleated cell counts were estimated from reference gene primer amplification. Clones were sequenced by immunoSEQ multiplex PCR, and TCRdb holds only the in-frame ones, with some missing. That table gives V, J and clone size, and the DNA gave D and trimming. Here the sample spans around 26,000 clones, around 82% being singletons. The data stem from a study of blood T cell repertoires in COVID-19. Study information: There were acute and convalescent COVID-19 samples, and they came from the United States, Italy and Spain.

The CDR3 runs to 15 residues. The J segment lost 2 bases and the V segment lost 3 bases, leaving 5 bases of the junction unmatched. In germline, CDR1 is MNHEY, CDR2 SMNVEV (reference sequence). The chain joins TRBV27 to TRBJ2-7; 9 bases match TRBD1. This clonotype was obtained from a human donor in a cohort sampled during active COVID-19. Sample: peripheral blood. Here the CDR3 reads CASSFRTGDAYEQYF. The CDR3 coding sequence is TGTGCCAGCAGTTTCCGGACAGGGGATGCCTACGAGCAGTACTTC.